The entry below describes one T cell receptor beta chain. Per the study methods: Reference gene primer amplification in the assay estimated nucleated cell counts. The data were produced by immunoSEQ multiplex PCR, yet TCRdb's version contains in-frame clones alone and is incomplete. V and J calls plus clone size are reproduced from that table; the DNA served to infer D and trimming. The repertoire holds 310,000 or so clones, with over 75% as singletons. Clinical histories supplied by participants themselves formed the basis of cohort assignment. Germline V CDR1 and CDR2: SNHLY, FYNNEI. V lost 3 bases to trimming and J lost 2 bases, with 14 bases between them. The CDR3 covers 15 residues. This sample is drawn from a study of blood T cell repertoires in COVID-19. Study details: Acute and convalescent COVID-19 samples came from the United States, Italy and Spain. Sample material is recorded as cDNA or gDNA derived from T cells, B-cell-depleted T cells, or PBMCs.

The receptor's source is a woman aged 40-49 years who had recovered from COVID-19. J is TRBJ2-7 and V is TRBV2; TRBD2 is a possible D gene (7 bases). The material sequenced was PBMCs or T cells enriched from blood (not recorded which). The CDR3 DNA follows: TGTGCCAGCAGTGATGGGGGGGCAGGTGCCTACGAGCAGTACTTC. Amino acid sequence: CASSDGGAGAYEQYF.